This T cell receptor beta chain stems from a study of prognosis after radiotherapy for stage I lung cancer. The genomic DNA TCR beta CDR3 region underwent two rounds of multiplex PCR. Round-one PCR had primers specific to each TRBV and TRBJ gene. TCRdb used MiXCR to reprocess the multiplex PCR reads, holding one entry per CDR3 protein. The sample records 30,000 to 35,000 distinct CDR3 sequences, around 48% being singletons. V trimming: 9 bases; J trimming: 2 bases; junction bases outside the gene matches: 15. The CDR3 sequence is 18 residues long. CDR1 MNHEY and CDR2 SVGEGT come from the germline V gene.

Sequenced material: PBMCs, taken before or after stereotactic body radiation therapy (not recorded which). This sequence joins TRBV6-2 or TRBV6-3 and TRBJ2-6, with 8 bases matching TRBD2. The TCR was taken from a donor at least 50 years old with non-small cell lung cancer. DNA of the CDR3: TGTGCCAGAAGTAAGTCAGCGGGGGCAAGGGCTGGGGCCAACGTCCTGACTTTC. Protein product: CARSKSAGARAGANVLTF.